Described below is a single T cell receptor (beta chain) sequence and its context. Its antigen is unidentified. The data are from a study of CD8 T cells in ankylosing spondylitis. V lost 10 bases, J lost 4 bases, and 17 bases lay in between. Germline-derived CDR1 and CDR2 are MNHEY and SMNVEV (reference sequence). The CDR3 sequence is 14 residues long. The study's findings and limits: Reportedly, matched ankylosing spondylitis synovial fluid was significantly enriched for disease-linked clones. In peripheral blood, disease-linked CD8+ clones occurred at relatively low frequencies. Before this, some motif variants had been reported in reactive arthritis synovial fluid and blood. What appeared characteristic of ankylosing spondylitis blood was a TCR beta motif of 7 or 8 highly homologous variants.

TCRdb re-analysed the 5' RACE reads in MiXCR, keeping a single row per CDR3 protein. Of around 890,000 distinct CDR3 sequences listed, about an eighth were seen once; the top ten hold approximately 0.5%. Sequencing used blood, either unsorted or a sorted T cell fraction (not recorded which). This clonotype was obtained from a male donor with ankylosing spondylitis. The gene calls are TRBV27 and TRBJ1-5, with D unresolved. CDR3 in DNA: TGTGCCACCGCCCGGACTGTGTCGAATCAGCCCCAGCATTTT. The encoded protein is CATARTVSNQPQHF.